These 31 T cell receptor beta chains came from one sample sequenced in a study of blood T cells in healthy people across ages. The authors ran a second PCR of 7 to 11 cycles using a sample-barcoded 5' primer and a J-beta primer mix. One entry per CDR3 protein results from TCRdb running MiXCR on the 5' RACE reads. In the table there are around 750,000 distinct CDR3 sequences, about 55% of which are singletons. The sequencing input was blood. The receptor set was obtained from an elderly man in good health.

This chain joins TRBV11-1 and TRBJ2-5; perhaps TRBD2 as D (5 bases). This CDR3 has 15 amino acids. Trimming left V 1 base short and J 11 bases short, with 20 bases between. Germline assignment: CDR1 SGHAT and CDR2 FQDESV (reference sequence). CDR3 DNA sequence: TGTGCCAGCAGCTTAGGGCCGGGAAGGAACAATGAGCAGTACTTC. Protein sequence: CASSLGPGRNNEQYF.

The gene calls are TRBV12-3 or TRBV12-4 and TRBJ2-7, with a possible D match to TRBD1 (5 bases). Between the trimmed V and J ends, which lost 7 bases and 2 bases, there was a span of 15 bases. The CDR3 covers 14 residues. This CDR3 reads CASTQVGQTYEQYF. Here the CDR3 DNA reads TGTGCCAGCACCCAGGTGGGGCAGACCTACGAGCAGTACTTC.

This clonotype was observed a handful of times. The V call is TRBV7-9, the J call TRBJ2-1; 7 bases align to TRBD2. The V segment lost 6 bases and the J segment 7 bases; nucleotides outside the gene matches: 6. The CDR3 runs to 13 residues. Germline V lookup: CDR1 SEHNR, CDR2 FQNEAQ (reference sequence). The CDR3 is CASRPSGGNEQFF. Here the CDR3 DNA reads TGTGCCAGCAGGCCTAGCGGCGGGAATGAGCAGTTCTTC.

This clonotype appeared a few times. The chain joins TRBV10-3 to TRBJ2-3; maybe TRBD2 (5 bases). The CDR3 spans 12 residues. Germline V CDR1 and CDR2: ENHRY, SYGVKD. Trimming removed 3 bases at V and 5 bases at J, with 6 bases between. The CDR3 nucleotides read TGTGCCATCAGTGAAGGAGGAGATACGCAGTATTTT. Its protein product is CAISEGGDTQYF.

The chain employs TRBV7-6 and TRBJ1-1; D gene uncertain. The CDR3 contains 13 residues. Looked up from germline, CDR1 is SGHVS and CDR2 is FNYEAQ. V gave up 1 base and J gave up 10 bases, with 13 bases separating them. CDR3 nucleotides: TGTGCCAGCAGCTTAGGGGCGGGAGATAGAGCTTTCTTT. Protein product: CASSLGAGDRAFF.

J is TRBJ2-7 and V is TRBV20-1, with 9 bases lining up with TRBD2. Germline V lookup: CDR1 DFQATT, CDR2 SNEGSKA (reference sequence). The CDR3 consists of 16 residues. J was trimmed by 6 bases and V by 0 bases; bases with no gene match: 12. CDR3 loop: CSARDQVAGEGIEQYF. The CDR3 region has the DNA TGCAGTGCTAGAGATCAGGTAGCGGGAGAAGGAATCGAGCAGTACTTC.

The CDR3 DNA sequence: TGTGCCAGCAACCTCCGGGGAGGGGGTAGCAATCAGCCCCAGCATTTT. It codes for CASNLRGGGSNQPQHF. The chain links TRBV12-3 or TRBV12-4 to TRBJ1-5; the D gene is possibly TRBD1 (6 bases). Trimming removed 7 bases at V and 0 bases at J, with 16 bases between. The CDR3 runs to 16 residues.

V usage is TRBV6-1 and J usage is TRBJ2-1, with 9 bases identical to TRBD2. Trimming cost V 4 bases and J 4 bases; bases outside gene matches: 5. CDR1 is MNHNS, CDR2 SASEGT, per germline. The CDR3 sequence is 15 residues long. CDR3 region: CASSARLAEYNEQFF. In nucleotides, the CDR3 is TGTGCCAGCAGTGCAAGACTAGCGGAATACAATGAGCAGTTCTTC.

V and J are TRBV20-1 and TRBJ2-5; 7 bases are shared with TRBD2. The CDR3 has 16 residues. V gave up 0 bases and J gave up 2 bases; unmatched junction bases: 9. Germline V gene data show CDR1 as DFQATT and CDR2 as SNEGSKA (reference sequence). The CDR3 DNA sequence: TGCAGTGCTAGAGATTCGGCTAGCGGCAATCAAGAGACCCAGTACTTC. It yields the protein CSARDSASGNQETQYF.

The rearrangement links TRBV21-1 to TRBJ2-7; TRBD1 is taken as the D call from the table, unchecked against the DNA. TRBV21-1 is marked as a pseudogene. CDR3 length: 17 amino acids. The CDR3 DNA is TGTGCCAGCATCCGGCCAGGGGGCACATCGTCCTGCGACGAGCAGTACTTC. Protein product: CASIRPGGTSSCDEQYF.

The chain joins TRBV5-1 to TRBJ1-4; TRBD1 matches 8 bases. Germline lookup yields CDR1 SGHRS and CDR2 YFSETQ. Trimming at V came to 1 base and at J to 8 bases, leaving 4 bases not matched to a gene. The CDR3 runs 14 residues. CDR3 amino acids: CASSLYGQGEKLFF. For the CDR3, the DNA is TGCGCCAGCAGCTTGTACGGACAGGGCGAAAAACTGTTTTTT.

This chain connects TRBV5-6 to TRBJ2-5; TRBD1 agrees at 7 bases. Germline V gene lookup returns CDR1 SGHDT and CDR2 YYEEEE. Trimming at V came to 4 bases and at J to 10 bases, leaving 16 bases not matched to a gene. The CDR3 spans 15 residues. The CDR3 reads CASSAAGTDKWGQYF. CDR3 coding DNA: TGTGCCAGCAGCGCAGCCGGGACAGACAAATGGGGCCAGTACTTC.

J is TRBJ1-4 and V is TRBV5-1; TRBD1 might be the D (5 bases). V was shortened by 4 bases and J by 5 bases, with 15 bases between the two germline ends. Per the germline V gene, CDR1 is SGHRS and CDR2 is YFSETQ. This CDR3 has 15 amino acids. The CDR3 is CASSPSGIRNEKLFF. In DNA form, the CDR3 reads TGCGCCAGCAGCCCCTCAGGGATAAGGAATGAAAAACTGTTTTTT.

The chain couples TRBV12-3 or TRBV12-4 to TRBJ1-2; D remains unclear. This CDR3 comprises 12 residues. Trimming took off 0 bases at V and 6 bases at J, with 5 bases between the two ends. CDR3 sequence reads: CASSLAAHGYTF. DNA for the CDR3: TGTGCCAGCAGTTTAGCAGCCCATGGCTACACCTTC.

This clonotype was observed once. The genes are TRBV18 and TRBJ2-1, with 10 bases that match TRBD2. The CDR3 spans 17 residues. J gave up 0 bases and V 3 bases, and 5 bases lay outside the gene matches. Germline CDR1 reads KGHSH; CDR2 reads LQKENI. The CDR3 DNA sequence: TGTGCCAGCTCACCTCTTGGACTAGCGGCCTCCTACAATGAGCAGTTCTTC. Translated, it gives CASSPLGLAASYNEQFF.

In DNA form, the CDR3 reads TGTGCCAGCACCCGGGGGAGGGTTAGTGAGCAGTTCTTC. Protein: CASTRGRVSEQFF. The rearrangement uses TRBV12-3 or TRBV12-4 and TRBJ2-1, with 7 bases that match TRBD2. V was pared by 7 bases and J by 9 bases, with 9 bases of the junction left unmatched. This CDR3 spans 13 amino acids.

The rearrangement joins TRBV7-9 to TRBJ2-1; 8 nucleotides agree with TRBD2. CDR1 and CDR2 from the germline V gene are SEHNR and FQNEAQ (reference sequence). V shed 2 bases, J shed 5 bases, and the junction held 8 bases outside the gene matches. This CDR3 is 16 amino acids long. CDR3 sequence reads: CASSLWAAGVHNEQFF. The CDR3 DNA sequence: TGTGCCAGCAGCTTATGGGCAGCGGGAGTTCACAATGAGCAGTTCTTC.

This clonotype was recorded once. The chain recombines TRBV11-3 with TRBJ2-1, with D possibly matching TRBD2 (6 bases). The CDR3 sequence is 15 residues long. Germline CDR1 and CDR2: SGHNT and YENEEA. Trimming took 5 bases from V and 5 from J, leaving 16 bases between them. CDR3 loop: CASSPRGLLNNEQFF. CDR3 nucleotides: TGTGCCAGCAGCCCCCGCGGACTACTGAACAATGAGCAGTTCTTC.

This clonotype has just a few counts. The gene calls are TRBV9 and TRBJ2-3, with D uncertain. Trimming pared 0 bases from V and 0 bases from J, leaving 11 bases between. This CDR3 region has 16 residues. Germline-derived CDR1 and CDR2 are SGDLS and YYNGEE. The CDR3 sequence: CASSVEGGASTDTQYF. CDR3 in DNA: TGTGCCAGCAGCGTAGAGGGCGGAGCTAGCACAGATACGCAGTATTTT. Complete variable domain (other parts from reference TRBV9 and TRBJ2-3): DSGVTQTPKHLITATGQRVTLRCSPRSGDLSVYWYQQSLDQGLQFLIQYYNGEERAKGNILERFSAQQFPDLHSELNLSSLELGDSALYFCASSVEGGASTDTQYFGPGTRLTVL.

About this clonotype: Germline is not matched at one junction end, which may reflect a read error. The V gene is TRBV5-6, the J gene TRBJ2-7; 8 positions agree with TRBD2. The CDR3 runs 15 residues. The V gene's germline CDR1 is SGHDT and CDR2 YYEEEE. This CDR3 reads CASSLERELSYEQNF. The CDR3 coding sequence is TGTGCCAGTAGCTTGGAGCGGGAGCTCTCCTACGAGCAGAACTTC.

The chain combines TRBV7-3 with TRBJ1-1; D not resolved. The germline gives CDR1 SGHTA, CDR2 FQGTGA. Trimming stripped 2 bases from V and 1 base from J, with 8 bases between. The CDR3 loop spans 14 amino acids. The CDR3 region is CASSLGHGNTEAFF. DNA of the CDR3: TGTGCCAGCAGCTTAGGGCATGGGAACACTGAAGCTTTCTTT. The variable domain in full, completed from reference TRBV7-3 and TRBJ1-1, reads GAGVSQTPSNKVTEKGKYVELRCDPISGHTALYWYRQSLGQGPEFLIYFQGTGAADDSGLPNDRFFAVRPEGSVSTLKIQRTERGDSAVYLCASSLGHGNTEAFFGQGTRLTVV.

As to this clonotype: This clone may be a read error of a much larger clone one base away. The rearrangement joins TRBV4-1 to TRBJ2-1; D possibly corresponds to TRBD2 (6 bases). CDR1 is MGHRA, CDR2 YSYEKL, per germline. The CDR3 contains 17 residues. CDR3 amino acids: CASSRREEDGYNNERFF. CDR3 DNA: TGCGCCAGCAGCCGAAGGGAGGAGGACGGATACAACAATGAGCGGTTCTTC.

CDR3 protein: CASSLAGTHHYGYTF. The CDR3 DNA follows: TGTGCCAGCAGCTTAGCGGGGACACACCACTATGGCTACACCTTC. The chain recombines TRBV7-9 with TRBJ1-2, with D perhaps matching TRBD1 (6 bases). With 0 bases removed from V and 3 bases from J, the gap between germline ends came to 11 bases. This CDR3 spans 15 amino acids. Germline loops: CDR1 SEHNR, CDR2 FQNEAQ (reference sequence).

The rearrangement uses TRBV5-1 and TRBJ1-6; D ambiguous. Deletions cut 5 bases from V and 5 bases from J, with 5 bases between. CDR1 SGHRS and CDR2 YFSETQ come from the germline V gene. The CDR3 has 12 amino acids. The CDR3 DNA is TGCGCCAGCAGGGAGAATAATTCACCCCTCCACTTT. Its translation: CASRENNSPLHF.

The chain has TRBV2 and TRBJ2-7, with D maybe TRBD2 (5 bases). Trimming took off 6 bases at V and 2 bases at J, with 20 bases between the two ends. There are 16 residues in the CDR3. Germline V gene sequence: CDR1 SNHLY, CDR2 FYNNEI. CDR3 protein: CASSQRGIAPTYEQYF. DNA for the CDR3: TGTGCCAGCAGCCAACGAGGGATAGCCCCGACCTACGAGCAGTACTTC.

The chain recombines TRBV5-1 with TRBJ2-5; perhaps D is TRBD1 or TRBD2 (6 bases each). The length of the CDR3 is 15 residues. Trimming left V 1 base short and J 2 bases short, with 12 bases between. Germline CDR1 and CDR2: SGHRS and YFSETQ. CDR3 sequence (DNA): TGCGCCAGCAGCTTGAGTTGGGGGGCTCAAGAGACCCAGTACTTC. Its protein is CASSLSWGAQETQYF.

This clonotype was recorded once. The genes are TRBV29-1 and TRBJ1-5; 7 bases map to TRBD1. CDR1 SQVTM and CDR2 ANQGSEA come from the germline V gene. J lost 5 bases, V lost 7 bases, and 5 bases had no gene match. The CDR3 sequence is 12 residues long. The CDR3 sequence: CSAGGGDQPQHF. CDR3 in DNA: TGCAGCGCGGGAGGGGGCGATCAGCCCCAGCATTTT.

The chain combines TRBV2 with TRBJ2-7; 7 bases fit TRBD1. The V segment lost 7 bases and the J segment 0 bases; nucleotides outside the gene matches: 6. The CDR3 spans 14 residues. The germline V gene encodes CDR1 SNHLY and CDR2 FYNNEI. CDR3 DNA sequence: TGTGCCAGCACCGCACAGGGGAGCTCCTACGAGCAGTACTTC. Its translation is CASTAQGSSYEQYF.

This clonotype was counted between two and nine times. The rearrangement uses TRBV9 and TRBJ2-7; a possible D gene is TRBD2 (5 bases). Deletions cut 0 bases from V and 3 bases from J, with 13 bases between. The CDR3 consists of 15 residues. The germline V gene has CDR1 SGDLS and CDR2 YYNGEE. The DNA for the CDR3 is TGTGCCAGCAGCGTAGTTAGGACTGCTCACTACGAGCAGTACTTC. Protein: CASSVVRTAHYEQYF.

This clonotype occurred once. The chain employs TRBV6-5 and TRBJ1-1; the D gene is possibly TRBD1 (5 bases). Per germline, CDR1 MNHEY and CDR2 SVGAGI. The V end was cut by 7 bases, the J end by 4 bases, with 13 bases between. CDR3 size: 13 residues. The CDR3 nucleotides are TGTGCCAGCACCGGGGGGGTGGGCACTGAAGCTTTCTTT. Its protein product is CASTGGVGTEAFF.

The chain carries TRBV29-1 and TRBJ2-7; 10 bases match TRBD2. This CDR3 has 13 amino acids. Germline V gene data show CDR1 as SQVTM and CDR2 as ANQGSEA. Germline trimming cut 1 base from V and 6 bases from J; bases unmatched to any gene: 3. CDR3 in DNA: TGCAGCGTTGAAGGTCTAGCGGGAGTCGAGCAGTACTTC. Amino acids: CSVEGLAGVEQYF.